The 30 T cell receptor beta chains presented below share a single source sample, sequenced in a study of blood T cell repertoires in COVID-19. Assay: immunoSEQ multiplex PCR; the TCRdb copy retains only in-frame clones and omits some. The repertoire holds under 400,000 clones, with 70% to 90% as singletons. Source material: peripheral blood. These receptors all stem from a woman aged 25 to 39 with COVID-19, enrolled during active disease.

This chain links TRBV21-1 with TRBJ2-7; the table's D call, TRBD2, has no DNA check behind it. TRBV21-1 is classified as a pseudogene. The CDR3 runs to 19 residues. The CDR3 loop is CAQQRPGLAGGPIYGEQYF. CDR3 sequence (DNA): TGTGCCCAACAAAGACCGGGACTAGCGGGAGGGCCTATCTACGGGGAGCAGTACTTC.

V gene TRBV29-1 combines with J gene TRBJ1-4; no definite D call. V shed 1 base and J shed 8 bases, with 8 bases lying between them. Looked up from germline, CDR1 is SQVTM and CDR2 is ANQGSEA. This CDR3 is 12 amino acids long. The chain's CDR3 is CSVEVDWEKLFF. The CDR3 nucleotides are TGCAGCGTTGAAGTCGACTGGGAAAAACTGTTTTTT. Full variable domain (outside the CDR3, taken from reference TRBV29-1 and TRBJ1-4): SAVISQKPSRDICQRGTSLTIQCQVDSQVTMMFWYRQQPGQSLTLIATANQGSEATYESGFVIDKFPISRPNLTFSTLTVSNMSPEDSSIYLCSVEVDWEKLFFGSGTQLSVL.

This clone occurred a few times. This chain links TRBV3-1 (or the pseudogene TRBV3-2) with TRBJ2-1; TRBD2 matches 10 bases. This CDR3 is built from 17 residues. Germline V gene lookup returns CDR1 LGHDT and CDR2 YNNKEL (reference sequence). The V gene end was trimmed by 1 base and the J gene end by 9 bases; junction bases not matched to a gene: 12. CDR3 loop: CASSQVLRLAGAGEQFF. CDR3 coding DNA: TGTGCCAGCAGCCAAGTTTTACGTCTAGCGGGAGCCGGTGAGCAGTTCTTC.

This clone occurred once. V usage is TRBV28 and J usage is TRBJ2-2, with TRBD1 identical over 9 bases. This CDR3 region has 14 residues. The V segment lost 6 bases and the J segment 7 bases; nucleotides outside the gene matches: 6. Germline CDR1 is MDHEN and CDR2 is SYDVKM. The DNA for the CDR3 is TGTGCCAGCAGAGGACAGGGGACAGGCGGGGAGCTGTTTTTT. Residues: CASRGQGTGGELFF. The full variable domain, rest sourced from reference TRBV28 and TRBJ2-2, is DVKVTQSSRYLVKRTGEKVFLECVQDMDHENMFWYRQDPGLGLRLIYFSYDVKMKEKGDIPEGYSVSREKKERFSLILESASTNQTSMYLCASRGQGTGGELFFGEGSRLTVL.

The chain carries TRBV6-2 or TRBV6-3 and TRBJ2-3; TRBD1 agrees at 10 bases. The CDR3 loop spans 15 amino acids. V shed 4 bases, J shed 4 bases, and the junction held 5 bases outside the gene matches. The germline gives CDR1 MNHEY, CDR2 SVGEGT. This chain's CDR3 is CASSSRDRGSDTQYF. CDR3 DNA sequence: TGTGCCAGCAGTTCTCGGGACAGGGGTTCAGATACGCAGTATTTT.

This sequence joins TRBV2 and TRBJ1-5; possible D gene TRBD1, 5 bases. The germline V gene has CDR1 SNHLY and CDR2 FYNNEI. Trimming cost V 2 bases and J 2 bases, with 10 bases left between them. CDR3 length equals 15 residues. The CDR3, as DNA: TGTGCCAGCAGTGAACAGGGTCTGGGCAATCAGCCCCAGCATTTT. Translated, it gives CASSEQGLGNQPQHF.

In nucleotides, the CDR3 is TGTGCCAGCACCATACTCGGAGGGCGGACTGAAGCTTTCTTT. Its translation: CASTILGGRTEAFF. V and J are TRBV5-4 and TRBJ1-1; D remains ambiguous. This CDR3 comprises 14 residues. Germline CDR1 is SGHNT and CDR2 is YYREEE (reference sequence). V dropped 6 bases and J dropped 5 bases, with 17 bases sitting between them.

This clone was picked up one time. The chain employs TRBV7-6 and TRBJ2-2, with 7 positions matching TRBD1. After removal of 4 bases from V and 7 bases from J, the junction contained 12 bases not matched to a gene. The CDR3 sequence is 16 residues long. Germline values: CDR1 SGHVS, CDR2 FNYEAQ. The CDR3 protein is CASSYIDRAEVGELFF. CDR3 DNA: TGTGCCAGCAGCTATATAGACAGGGCCGAAGTCGGGGAGCTGTTTTTT.

DNA for the CDR3: TGTGCCAGCAGCTTAGACAGGTTCGGAGACCTCCACTTT. As protein: CASSLDRFGDLHF. V gene TRBV7-8 combines with J gene TRBJ1-6, with D maybe TRBD1 (5 bases). Germline CDR1 is SGHVS and CDR2 is FQNEAQ. V dropped 1 base and J dropped 15 bases, with 13 bases sitting between them. The CDR3 has 13 amino acids.

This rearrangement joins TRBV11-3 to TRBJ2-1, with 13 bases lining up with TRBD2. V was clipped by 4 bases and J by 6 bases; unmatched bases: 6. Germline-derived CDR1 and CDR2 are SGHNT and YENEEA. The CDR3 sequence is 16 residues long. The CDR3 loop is CASSYGTSGIFNEQFF. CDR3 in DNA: TGTGCCAGCAGCTACGGGACTAGCGGGATTTTCAATGAGCAGTTCTTC.

The CDR3 bases are TGTGCCAGCAGGAACGGACTAGATACGTACAATGAGCAGTTCTTC. This gives the protein CASRNGLDTYNEQFF. The chain uses TRBV28 and TRBJ2-1, with TRBD2 identical over 7 bases. The V and J ends lost 6 bases and 4 bases, in that order; junction bases with no gene match: 9. The germline V gene has CDR1 MDHEN and CDR2 SYDVKM. The CDR3 loop spans 15 amino acids.

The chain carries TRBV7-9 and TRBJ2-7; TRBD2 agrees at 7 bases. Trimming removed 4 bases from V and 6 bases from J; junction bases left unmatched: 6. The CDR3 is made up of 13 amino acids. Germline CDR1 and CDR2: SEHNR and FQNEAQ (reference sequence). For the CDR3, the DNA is TGTGCCAGCAGCTGGGGCGGGAGTGTCGAGCAGTACTTC. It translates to CASSWGGSVEQYF.

This CDR3 reads CASRPQREGTYEQYF. The CDR3 nucleotides are TGCGCCAGCCGACCACAGCGGGAGGGCACCTACGAGCAGTACTTC. This rearrangement joins TRBV23-1 to TRBJ2-7; 10 positions agree with TRBD2. TRBV23-1 is given ORF status, its function remaining uncertain. Germline trimming cut 8 bases from V and 2 bases from J; bases unmatched to any gene: 9. This CDR3 has 15 amino acids.

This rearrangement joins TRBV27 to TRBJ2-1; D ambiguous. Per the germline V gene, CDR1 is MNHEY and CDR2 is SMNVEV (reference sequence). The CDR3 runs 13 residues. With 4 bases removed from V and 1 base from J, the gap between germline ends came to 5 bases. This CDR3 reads CASSYTSYNEQFF. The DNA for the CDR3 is TGTGCCAGCAGTTACACGTCCTACAATGAGCAGTTCTTC.

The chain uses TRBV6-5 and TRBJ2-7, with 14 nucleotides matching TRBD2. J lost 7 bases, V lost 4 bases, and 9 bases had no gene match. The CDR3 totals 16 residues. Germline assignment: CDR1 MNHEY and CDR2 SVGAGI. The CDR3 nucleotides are TGTGCCAGCAGTTTGTCCGGACTAGCGGGAGGATGGGAGCAGTACTTC. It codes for CASSLSGLAGGWEQYF.

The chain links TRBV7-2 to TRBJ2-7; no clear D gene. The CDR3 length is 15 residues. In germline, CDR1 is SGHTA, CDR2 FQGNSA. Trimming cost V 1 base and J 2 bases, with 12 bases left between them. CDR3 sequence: CASSLVPGIAYEQYF. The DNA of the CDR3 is TGTGCCAGCAGCTTAGTCCCAGGAATAGCCTACGAGCAGTACTTC.

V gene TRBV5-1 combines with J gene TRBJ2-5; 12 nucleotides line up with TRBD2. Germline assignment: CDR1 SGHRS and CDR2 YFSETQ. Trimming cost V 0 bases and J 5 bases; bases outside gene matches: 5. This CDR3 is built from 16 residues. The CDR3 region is CASSLDLAGGGETQYF. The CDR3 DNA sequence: TGCGCCAGCAGCTTGGACCTAGCGGGAGGGGGGGAGACCCAGTACTTC. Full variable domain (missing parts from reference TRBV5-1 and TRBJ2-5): KAGVTQTPRYLIKTRGQQVTLSCSPISGHRSVSWYQQTPGQGLQFLFEYFSETQRNKGNFPGRFSGRQFSNSRSEMNVSTLELGDSALYLCASSLDLAGGGETQYFGPGTRLLVL.

In DNA form, the CDR3 reads TGTGCCAGCAGCCCGCGGGTAGGCATTGCCTACAATGAGCAGTTCTTC. Residues: CASSPRVGIAYNEQFF. The chain links TRBV9 to TRBJ2-1, with D possibly matching TRBD2 (5 bases). Germline loops: CDR1 SGDLS, CDR2 YYNGEE. V lost 4 bases and J 2 bases, leaving 16 bases between the germline ends. This CDR3 comprises 16 residues.

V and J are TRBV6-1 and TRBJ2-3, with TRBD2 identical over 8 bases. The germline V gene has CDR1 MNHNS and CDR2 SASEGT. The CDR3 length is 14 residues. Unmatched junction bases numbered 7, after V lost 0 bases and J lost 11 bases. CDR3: CASSEALGGGRQYF. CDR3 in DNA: TGTGCCAGCAGTGAAGCGCTCGGGGGGGGGAGGCAGTATTTT.

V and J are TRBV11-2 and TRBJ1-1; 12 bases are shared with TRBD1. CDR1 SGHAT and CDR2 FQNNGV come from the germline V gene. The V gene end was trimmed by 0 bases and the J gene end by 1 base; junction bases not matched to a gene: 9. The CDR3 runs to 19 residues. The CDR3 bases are TGTGCCAGCAGCTTAGACCTCCCCGGGACAGGGGGCTGGAACACTGAAGCTTTCTTT. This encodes CASSLDLPGTGGWNTEAFF.

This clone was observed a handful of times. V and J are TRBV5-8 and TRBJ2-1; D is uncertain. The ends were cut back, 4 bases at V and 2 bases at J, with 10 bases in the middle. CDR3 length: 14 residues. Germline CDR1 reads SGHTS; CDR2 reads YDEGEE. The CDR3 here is CASSTESTYNEQFF. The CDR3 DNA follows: TGTGCCAGCAGCACGGAGTCCACCTACAATGAGCAGTTCTTC. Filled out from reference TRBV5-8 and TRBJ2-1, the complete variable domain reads EAGVTQSPTHLIKTRGQQATLRCSPISGHTSVYWYQQALGLGLQFLLWYDEGEERNRGNFPPRFSGRQFPNYSSELNVNALELEDSALYLCASSTESTYNEQFFGPGTRLTVL.

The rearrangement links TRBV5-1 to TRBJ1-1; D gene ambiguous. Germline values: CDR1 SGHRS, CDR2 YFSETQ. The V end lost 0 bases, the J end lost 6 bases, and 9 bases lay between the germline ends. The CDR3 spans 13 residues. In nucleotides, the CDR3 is TGCGCCAGCAGCTTGGTCGGCAGGTCTGAAGCTTTCTTT. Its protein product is CASSLVGRSEAFF.

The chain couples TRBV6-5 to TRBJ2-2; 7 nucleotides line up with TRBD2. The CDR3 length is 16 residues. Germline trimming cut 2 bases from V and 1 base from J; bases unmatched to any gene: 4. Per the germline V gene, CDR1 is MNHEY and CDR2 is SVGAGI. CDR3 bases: TGTGCCAGCAGTTACGTTGCGGGAGTGAACACCGGGGAGCTGTTTTTT. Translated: CASSYVAGVNTGELFF.

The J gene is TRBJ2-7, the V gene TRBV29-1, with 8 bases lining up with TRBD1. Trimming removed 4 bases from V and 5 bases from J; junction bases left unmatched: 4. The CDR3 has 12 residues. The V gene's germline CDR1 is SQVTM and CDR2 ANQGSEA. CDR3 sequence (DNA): TGCAGCGTTGGACAGGGGTTGAACGAGCAGTACTTC. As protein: CSVGQGLNEQYF.

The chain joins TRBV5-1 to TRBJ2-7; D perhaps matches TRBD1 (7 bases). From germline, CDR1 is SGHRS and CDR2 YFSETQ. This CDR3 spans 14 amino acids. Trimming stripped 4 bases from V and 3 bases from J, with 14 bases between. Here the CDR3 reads CASSRQGGIYEQYF. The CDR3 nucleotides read TGCGCCAGCAGCAGACAGGGAGGTATCTACGAGCAGTACTTC.

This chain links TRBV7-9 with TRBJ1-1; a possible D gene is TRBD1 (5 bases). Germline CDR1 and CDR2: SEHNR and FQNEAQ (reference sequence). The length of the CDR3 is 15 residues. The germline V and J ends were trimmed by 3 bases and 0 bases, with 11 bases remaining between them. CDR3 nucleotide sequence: TGTGCCAGCAGCTTGGCATCAGGGATGAACACTGAAGCTTTCTTT. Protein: CASSLASGMNTEAFF.

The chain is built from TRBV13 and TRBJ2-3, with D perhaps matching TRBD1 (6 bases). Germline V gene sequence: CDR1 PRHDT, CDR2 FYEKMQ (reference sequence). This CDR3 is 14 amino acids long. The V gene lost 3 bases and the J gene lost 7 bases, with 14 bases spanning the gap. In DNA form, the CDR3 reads TGTGCCAGCAGCTTGGAAAAACAGGGATATACGCAGTATTTT. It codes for CASSLEKQGYTQYF.

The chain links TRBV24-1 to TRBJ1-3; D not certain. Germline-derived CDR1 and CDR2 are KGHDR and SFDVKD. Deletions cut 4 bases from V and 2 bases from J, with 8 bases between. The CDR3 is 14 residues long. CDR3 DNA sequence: TGTGCCACCAGTGAGAGAGGGACTGGAAACACCATATATTTT. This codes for CATSERGTGNTIYF.

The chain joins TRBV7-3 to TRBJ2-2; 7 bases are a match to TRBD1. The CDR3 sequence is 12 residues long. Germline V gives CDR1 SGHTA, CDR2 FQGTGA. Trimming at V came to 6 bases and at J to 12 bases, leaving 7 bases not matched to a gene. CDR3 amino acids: CASRSKTGKLFF. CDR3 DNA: TGTGCCAGCAGAAGTAAGACAGGGAAGCTGTTTTTT.

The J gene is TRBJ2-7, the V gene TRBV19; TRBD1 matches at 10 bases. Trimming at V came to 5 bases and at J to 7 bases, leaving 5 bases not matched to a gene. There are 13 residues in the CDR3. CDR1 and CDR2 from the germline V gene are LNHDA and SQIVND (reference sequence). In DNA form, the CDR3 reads TGTGCCAGTAGTCGGGACAGGGGTGAAGAGCAGTACTTC. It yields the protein CASSRDRGEEQYF.